This TCR beta chain is from a study of T-cell reconstitution after alpha-beta-depleted transplantation in children. This clonotype was seen a handful of times. The CDR3 is 17 residues long. Germline CDR1 and CDR2: MDHEN and SYDVKM. V was pared by 7 bases and J by 0 bases, with 8 bases of the junction left unmatched. Preparation of the TCRbeta library used unique molecular identifiers. TCRdb itself ran the PCR reads through MiXCR, one entry per CDR3 protein. The table lists fewer than 550,000 distinct CDR3 sequences, roughly an eighth of them singletons. Sequenced material: PBMCs, mostly from graft donor cells, taken 180 days after TCRalphabeta/CD19-depleted stem cell transplant. This rearrangement joins TRBV28 to TRBJ1-5, with 11 bases fitting TRBD1. This receptor was obtained from a female patient aged 2-15 years who had a stem cell transplant for aplastic anemia, so the T cells may come from the graft donor. The CDR3 sequence: CASTPGQGVDSNQPQHF. In nucleotides, the CDR3 is TGTGCCAGCACCCCGGGACAGGGGGTAGATAGCAATCAGCCCCAGCATTTT.